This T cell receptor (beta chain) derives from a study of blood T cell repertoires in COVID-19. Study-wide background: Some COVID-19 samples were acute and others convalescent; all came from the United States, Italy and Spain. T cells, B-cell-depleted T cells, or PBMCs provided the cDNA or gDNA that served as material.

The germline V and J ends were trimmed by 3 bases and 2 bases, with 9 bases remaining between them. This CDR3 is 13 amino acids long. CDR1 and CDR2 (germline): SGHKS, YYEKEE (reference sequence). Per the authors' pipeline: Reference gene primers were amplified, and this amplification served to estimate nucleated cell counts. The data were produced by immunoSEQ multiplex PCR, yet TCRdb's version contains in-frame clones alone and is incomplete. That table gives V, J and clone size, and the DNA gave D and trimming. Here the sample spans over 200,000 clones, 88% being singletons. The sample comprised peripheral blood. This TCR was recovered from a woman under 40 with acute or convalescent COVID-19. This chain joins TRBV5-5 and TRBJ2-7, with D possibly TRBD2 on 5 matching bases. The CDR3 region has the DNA TGTGCCAGCAGCTACGGGATTACCTACGAGCAGTACTTC. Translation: CASSYGITYEQYF.